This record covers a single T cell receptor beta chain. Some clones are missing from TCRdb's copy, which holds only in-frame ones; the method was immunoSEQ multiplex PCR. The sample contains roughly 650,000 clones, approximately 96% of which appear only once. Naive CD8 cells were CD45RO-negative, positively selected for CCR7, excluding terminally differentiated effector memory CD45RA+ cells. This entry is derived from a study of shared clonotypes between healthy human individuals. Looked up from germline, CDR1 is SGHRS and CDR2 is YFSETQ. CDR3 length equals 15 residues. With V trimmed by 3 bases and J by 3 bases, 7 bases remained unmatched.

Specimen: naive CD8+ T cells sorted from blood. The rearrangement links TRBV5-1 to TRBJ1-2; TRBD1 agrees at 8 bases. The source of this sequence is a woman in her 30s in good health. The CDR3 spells CASSSGQGAYYGYTF. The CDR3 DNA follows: TGCGCCAGCAGCTCGGGGCAGGGGGCTTACTATGGCTACACCTTC.